This is a list of T cell receptor beta chains from one sample in a study of response to subunit inactivated influenza vaccine. TCRdb processed the RT-PCR reads anew with MiXCR; each CDR3 protein has one entry. The sample holds 180,000 or so distinct CDR3 sequences, over 9.5% seen once. The same sample was also used in a study of T cells expressing NK-cell markers.

The specimen was CD8+ T cells sorted from PBMCs, collected approximately 13 days after vaccination. The receptors shown here come from a man aged 50-59 years who received an inactivated influenza vaccine. Both conserved end residues are part of each CDR3. A D gene is named only where the DNA matches it firmly. Expanded clones get a size class; other rows say once, few or many, or leave the size out.

CDR3 DNA: TGTGCCAGCAAGGGGGCCTTGCCTGAAGCTTTCTTT
CDR3 protein: CASKGALPEAFF
CDR3 length: 12
V gene: TRBV28
clone size: NA
D gene: TRBD1
J gene: TRBJ1-1

CDR3 DNA: TGTGCCAGCTCACCAGTCTTCTCCTACGAGCAGTACTTC
CDR3 protein: CASSPVFSYEQYF
CDR3 length: 13
V gene: TRBV18
clone size: NA
D gene: NA
J gene: TRBJ2-7

CDR3 DNA: TGCAGCGTGGGTCGCGACAGAAGGTCGGACACTGAAGCTTTCTTT
CDR3 protein: CSVGRDRRSDTEAFF
CDR3 length: 15
V gene: TRBV29-1
clone size: NA
D gene: NA
J gene: TRBJ1-1

CDR3 DNA: TGTGCCATCAGTGGGGGAGGAATAAACTATGGCTACACCTTC
CDR3 protein: CAISGGGINYGYTF
CDR3 length: 14
V gene: TRBV10-3
clone size: many
D gene: NA
J gene: TRBJ1-2

CDR3 DNA: TGCGCCAGCAGCTTTGATAGCCGAACTTATTACAATGAGCAGTTCTTC
CDR3 protein: CASSFDSRTYYNEQFF
CDR3 length: 16
V gene: TRBV5-1
clone size: few
D gene: NA
J gene: TRBJ2-1

CDR3 DNA: TGTGCCACCGAGCCGGGACAGGGAAACAATGAGCAGTTCTTC
CDR3 protein: CATEPGQGNNEQFF
CDR3 length: 14
V gene: TRBV2
clone size: NA
D gene: TRBD1
J gene: TRBJ2-1

CDR3 DNA: TGTGCCAGCAGCTTCTTCGGTAGCTCCTACGAGCAGTACTTC
CDR3 protein: CASSFFGSSYEQYF
CDR3 length: 14
V gene: TRBV7-2
clone size: NA
D gene: NA
J gene: TRBJ2-7

CDR3 DNA: TGTGCCAGCAACGACAGGACGGGGTACCAAGAGACCCAGTACTTC
CDR3 protein: CASNDRTGYQETQYF
CDR3 length: 15
V gene: TRBV6-2/TRBV6-3
clone size: many
D gene: NA
J gene: TRBJ2-5

CDR3 DNA: TGTGCCATCAGTGAGTCGGGACCGATGAACACTGAAGCTTTCTTT
CDR3 protein: CAISESGPMNTEAFF
CDR3 length: 15
V gene: TRBV10-3
clone size: many
D gene: NA
J gene: TRBJ1-1

CDR3 DNA: TGTGCCAGCAGTGAAGCGAGGGACGGCTCCTACGAGCAGTACTTC
CDR3 protein: CASSEARDGSYEQYF
CDR3 length: 15
V gene: TRBV2
clone size: NA
D gene: NA
J gene: TRBJ2-7

CDR3 DNA: TGCGCCAGCAGCCAAGAAGTTGGGGCCGGAAACACCATATATTTT
CDR3 protein: CASSQEVGAGNTIYF
CDR3 length: 15
V gene: TRBV4-3
clone size: NA
D gene: NA
J gene: TRBJ1-3

CDR3 DNA: TGTGCCAGCAGCCTCCATATACAAACCACTGCAACTAATGAAAAACTGTTTTTT
CDR3 protein: CASSLHIQTTATNEKLFF
CDR3 length: 18
V gene: TRBV7-6
clone size: few
D gene: NA
J gene: TRBJ1-4

CDR3 DNA: TGTGCCAGCAGTCGGACAGGGGTAGCTGAAGCTTTCTTT
CDR3 protein: CASSRTGVAEAFF
CDR3 length: 13
V gene: TRBV27
clone size: NA
D gene: TRBD1
J gene: TRBJ1-1

CDR3 DNA: TGCAGTGCTAGAGAACTAGCGGGGACGACAGATACGCAGTATTTT
CDR3 protein: CSARELAGTTDTQYF
CDR3 length: 15
V gene: TRBV20-1
clone size: few
D gene: TRBD2
J gene: TRBJ2-3

CDR3 DNA: TGCAGTGCTACAAACAGGGCCCAAGAGACCCAGTACTTC
CDR3 protein: CSATNRAQETQYF
CDR3 length: 13
V gene: TRBV20-1
clone size: few
D gene: NA
J gene: TRBJ2-5

CDR3 DNA: TGTGCCATCAGCTTCAATACCGGGGAGCTGTTTTTT
CDR3 protein: CAISFNTGELFF
CDR3 length: 12
V gene: TRBV7-8
clone size: NA
D gene: NA
J gene: TRBJ2-2

CDR3 DNA: TGTGCCAGCAGCCACATTGGAGTAAGAGAGGATTCACCCCTCCACTTT
CDR3 protein: CASSHIGVREDSPLHF
CDR3 length: 16
V gene: TRBV7-2
clone size: few
D gene: NA
J gene: TRBJ1-6

CDR3 DNA: TGTGCCAGCAGCCCAGCAGGGGCGGGGGCCAACGTCCTGACTTTC
CDR3 protein: CASSPAGAGANVLTF
CDR3 length: 15
V gene: TRBV7-2
clone size: NA
D gene: NA
J gene: TRBJ2-6

CDR3 DNA: TGTGCCAGCAGCTTAGATCTGGCTAGCGGGTTCAATGAGCAGTTCTTC
CDR3 protein: CASSLDLASGFNEQFF
CDR3 length: 16
V gene: TRBV7-9
clone size: many
D gene: TRBD2
J gene: TRBJ2-1

CDR3 DNA: TGTGCCAGCAGCCGCTACGACAGGGTCGGGTCACCCCTCCACTTT
CDR3 protein: CASSRYDRVGSPLHF
CDR3 length: 15
V gene: TRBV7-9
clone size: many
D gene: TRBD1
J gene: TRBJ1-6

CDR3 DNA: TGCAGTGCTAATGAGGGGGGGGGCGAGCAGTACTTC
CDR3 protein: CSANEGGGEQYF
CDR3 length: 12
V gene: TRBV20-1
clone size: NA
D gene: NA
J gene: TRBJ2-7

CDR3 DNA: TGTGCCAGCAGTCCAACCGGATCCAGCGGCCTAATCACAGATACGCAGTATTTT
CDR3 protein: CASSPTGSSGLITDTQYF
CDR3 length: 18
V gene: TRBV6-1
clone size: few
D gene: NA
J gene: TRBJ2-3

CDR3 DNA: TGCAGTGCTAGAGACCCTAGCGGGAGTTTCAATGAGCAGTTCTTC
CDR3 protein: CSARDPSGSFNEQFF
CDR3 length: 15
V gene: TRBV20-1
clone size: NA
D gene: TRBD2
J gene: TRBJ2-1

CDR3 DNA: TGTGCCAGCAGCGCGAGCGGGGGTCAAGCCGGGGAGCTGTTTTTT
CDR3 protein: CASSASGGQAGELFF
CDR3 length: 15
V gene: TRBV9
clone size: NA
D gene: TRBD2
J gene: TRBJ2-2

CDR3 DNA: TGTGCCAGCAGCCTAACAGGCGGGTATAGCAATCAGCCCCAGCATTTT
CDR3 protein: CASSLTGGYSNQPQHF
CDR3 length: 16
V gene: TRBV7-2
clone size: few
D gene: NA
J gene: TRBJ1-5

CDR3 DNA: TGTGCCAGCAGTTTACTACCGGGACTAGAGTCCGATACGCAGTATTTT
CDR3 protein: CASSLLPGLESDTQYF
CDR3 length: 16
V gene: TRBV27
clone size: few
D gene: TRBD2
J gene: TRBJ2-3